One sample yielded the 20 T cell receptor beta chains listed below, sequenced in a study of blood T cell repertoires in COVID-19. The method was immunoSEQ multiplex PCR; TCRdb's version includes in-frame clones alone and lacks a portion of them. The profile shows roughly 260,000 clones, approximately 90% of them singletons. Sequencing used PBMCs or T cells enriched from blood (not recorded which). These TCRs come from a woman aged 18-29 years who had recovered from COVID-19.

This chain connects TRBV9 to TRBJ2-2; D remains ambiguous. The germline V and J ends were trimmed by 0 bases and 6 bases, with 15 bases remaining between them. Germline CDR1 reads SGDLS; CDR2 reads YYNGEE. The CDR3 runs to 16 residues. The CDR3 reads CASSVGVPHGPGELFF. Here the CDR3 DNA reads TGTGCCAGCAGCGTAGGTGTCCCCCATGGGCCCGGGGAGCTGTTTTTT.

The chain carries TRBV27 and TRBJ2-1, with D tentatively TRBD1 (5 bases). V was shortened by 4 bases and J by 4 bases, with 20 bases between the two germline ends. CDR1 MNHEY and CDR2 SMNVEV come from the germline V gene (reference sequence). The CDR3 extends over 17 amino acids. CDR3 DNA: TGTGCCAGCAGTTCTCCGGACATATCTCATGGGTACAATGAGCAGTTCTTC. Its protein is CASSSPDISHGYNEQFF.

This clone was seen a single time. Additional DNA sequences in this sample encode the identical CDR3. The chain joins TRBV7-9 to TRBJ2-1, with 10 bases lining up with TRBD2. The CDR3 runs 14 residues. CDR1 is SEHNR and CDR2 is FQNEAQ in the germline V gene (reference sequence). J lost 2 bases, V lost 6 bases, and 1 base had no gene match. The CDR3 DNA follows: TGTGCCAGCAGTCTAGCGGGAGCCTACAATGAGCAGTTCTTC. Translating it yields CASSLAGAYNEQFF.

The chain joins TRBV27 to TRBJ1-2, with 12 bases identical to TRBD1. Trimming removed 6 bases from V and 6 bases from J; junction bases left unmatched: 11. Germline assignment: CDR1 MNHEY and CDR2 SMNVEV (reference sequence). The length of the CDR3 is 16 residues. The CDR3 nucleotides read TGTGCCAGCAGCCCAGTTCCGGGACAGGGGGCCGATGGCTACACCTTC. Its translation is CASSPVPGQGADGYTF.

On this clone: Other DNA sequences from this sample encode an identical CDR3 as well. The chain joins TRBV9 to TRBJ1-2; D might be TRBD1 (6 bases). The germline CDR1 and CDR2 sequences are SGDLS and YYNGEE. This CDR3 has 13 amino acids. Deletions cut 3 bases from V and 2 bases from J, with 8 bases between. CDR3 loop: CASSATGNYGYTF. CDR3 sequence (DNA): TGTGCCAGCAGCGCAACAGGGAACTATGGCTACACCTTC.

In the case of this clone: The sample has other DNA sequences that encode this CDR3 too. In DNA, the CDR3 is TGTGCCAGCAGCCGATCGGAGGGCACTGAAGCTTTCTTT. It specifies CASSRSEGTEAFF. This rearrangement joins TRBV3-1 (or the pseudogene TRBV3-2) to TRBJ1-1; D is ambiguous. The CDR3 loop spans 13 amino acids. Germline V lookup: CDR1 LGHDT, CDR2 YNNKEL (reference sequence). With 4 bases removed from V and 4 bases from J, the gap between germline ends came to 10 bases.

The chain couples TRBV4-1 to TRBJ1-2; TRBD1 might be the D (6 bases). CDR3 length: 14 residues. Between the trimmed V and J ends, which lost 1 base and 7 bases, there was a span of 13 bases. Germline V gene data show CDR1 as MGHRA and CDR2 as YSYEKL. CDR3 DNA: TGCGCCAGCAGCCAAGTAGAGGGGGAGGGTGGCTACACCTTC. It translates to CASSQVEGEGGYTF.

The chain carries TRBV27 and TRBJ1-2; possibly TRBD1 for D (5 bases). Germline loops: CDR1 MNHEY, CDR2 SMNVEV (reference sequence). The CDR3 loop spans 15 amino acids. V lost 0 bases, J lost 4 bases, and 12 bases lay in between. The CDR3 sequence: CASSLSLGGGYGYTF. The CDR3 nucleotides are TGTGCCAGCAGTTTATCGTTGGGGGGAGGCTATGGCTACACCTTC.

The chain joins TRBV15 to TRBJ2-2, with TRBD1 identical over 8 bases. The CDR3 loop spans 15 amino acids. Germline assignment: CDR1 LNHNV and CDR2 YYDKDF (reference sequence). V lost 1 base, J lost 4 bases, and 2 bases stayed unmatched. The CDR3 sequence: CATSRGGTGTGELFF. Written as DNA, the CDR3 is TGTGCCACCAGCAGAGGGGGGACAGGCACCGGGGAGCTGTTTTTT.

Details on this clone: This CDR3 is also generated by other DNA sequences in the sample. The rearrangement uses TRBV18 and TRBJ1-6; 10 bases line up with TRBD1. The CDR3 is 15 residues long. Germline V gives CDR1 KGHSH, CDR2 LQKENI. J was trimmed by 7 bases and V by 5 bases; bases with no gene match: 5. CDR3 region: CASSTTGQGNSPLHF. The CDR3 nucleotides are TGTGCCAGCTCAACCACGGGACAGGGGAATTCACCCCTCCACTTT.

CDR3: CASSQEGSEQYF. The CDR3 DNA is TGTGCCAGCAGCCAAGAGGGCTCCGAGCAGTACTTC. This chain links TRBV3-1 (or the pseudogene TRBV3-2) with TRBJ2-7, with D unresolved. The CDR3 contains 12 residues. The germline V and J ends were trimmed by 0 bases and 6 bases, with 6 bases remaining between them. Germline lookup yields CDR1 LGHDT and CDR2 YNNKEL (reference sequence).

This sequence joins TRBV3-1 (or the pseudogene TRBV3-2) and TRBJ1-2; no reliable D call. The CDR3 loop spans 14 amino acids. The V gene lost 0 bases and the J gene lost 5 bases, with 10 bases spanning the gap. Germline V gene data show CDR1 as LGHDT and CDR2 as YNNKEL (reference sequence). The CDR3: CASSQDYFRYGYTF. The CDR3 region has the DNA TGTGCCAGCAGCCAAGATTATTTCCGTTATGGCTACACCTTC.

The rearrangement uses TRBV24-1 and TRBJ2-1; D unclear. Trimming removed 4 bases from V and 6 bases from J, with 15 bases in between. The CDR3 contains 15 residues. Germline CDR1 is KGHDR and CDR2 is SFDVKD. CDR3 sequence reads: CATSEPRGGPNEQFF. The CDR3 nucleotides are TGTGCCACCAGTGAACCCCGTGGCGGCCCCAATGAGCAGTTCTTC.

The rearrangement links TRBV5-4 to TRBJ1-1; no firm D call. The CDR3 is made up of 15 amino acids. Germline V gives CDR1 SGHNT, CDR2 YYREEE (reference sequence). The ends were cut back, 4 bases at V and 6 bases at J, with 19 bases in the middle. The CDR3 DNA reads TGTGCCAGCAGCGACCGGACTACTGGAAAGCCTGAAGCTTTCTTT. It specifies CASSDRTTGKPEAFF.

The chain links TRBV5-1 to TRBJ2-1; possibly TRBD2 for D (6 bases). CDR1 is SGHRS, CDR2 YFSETQ, per germline. This CDR3 comprises 13 residues. Trimming left V 5 bases short and J 5 bases short, with 11 bases between. CDR3 loop: CASSIAANNEQFF. For the CDR3, the DNA is TGCGCCAGCAGTATAGCGGCCAACAATGAGCAGTTCTTC.

The chain uses TRBV7-3 and TRBJ1-1, with D unclear. CDR1 is SGHTA and CDR2 is FQGTGA in the germline V gene. V was pared by 4 bases and J by 5 bases, with 14 bases between. This CDR3 comprises 14 residues. The CDR3 reads CASSSPGSWTEAFF. Written as DNA, the CDR3 is TGTGCCAGCAGCTCCCCCGGGAGTTGGACTGAAGCTTTCTTT.

This chain links TRBV7-3 with TRBJ2-3; weak D call: TRBD2 (5 bases). Trimming removed 5 bases at V and 1 base at J, with 16 bases between. CDR1 is SGHTA and CDR2 is FQGTGA in the germline V gene. This CDR3 contains 16 residues. The CDR3 DNA reads as TGTGCCAGCAGCCCAACTAGTGGTTGGGGCACAGATACGCAGTATTTT. This sequence encodes CASSPTSGWGTDTQYF.

The rearrangement uses TRBV28 and TRBJ2-7; possible D gene TRBD1, 6 bases. Trimming removed 2 bases from V and 6 bases from J, with 14 bases in between. CDR3 length: 14 residues. The germline V gene has CDR1 MDHEN and CDR2 SYDVKM. The CDR3 loop is CASSLNRAPSEQYF. The CDR3 DNA sequence: TGTGCCAGCAGTTTAAACAGGGCCCCGAGCGAGCAGTACTTC.

The CDR3 is CASSQDPAGSGANVLTF. The CDR3 region has the DNA TGTGCCAGCAGCCAAGATCCCGCGGGCTCTGGGGCCAACGTCCTGACTTTC. The chain employs TRBV3-1 (or the pseudogene TRBV3-2) and TRBJ2-6; D possibly corresponds to TRBD2 (5 bases). The CDR3 totals 17 residues. V shed 0 bases and J shed 0 bases, with 9 bases lying between them. Germline V gene sequence: CDR1 LGHDT, CDR2 YNNKEL (reference sequence).

J is TRBJ2-5 and V is TRBV7-6, with no clear D. V shed 3 bases and J shed 1 base, with 6 bases lying between them. The CDR3 has 13 residues. CDR1 is SGHVS and CDR2 is FNYEAQ in the germline V gene. In DNA form, the CDR3 reads TGTGCCAGCAGCTTCTACCTCCAAGAGACCCAGTACTTC. Its protein product is CASSFYLQETQYF. Combining the CDR3 with reference TRBV7-6 and TRBJ2-5 gives the whole variable domain GAGVSQSPRYKVTKRGQDVALRCDPISGHVSLYWYRQALGQGPEFLTYFNYEAQQDKSGLPNDRFSAERPEGSISTLTIQRTEQRDSAMYRCASSFYLQETQYFGPGTRLLVL.